The 15 T cell receptor beta chains listed next were all sequenced from one sample in a study of identifying expanded T cells in peripheral blood. Here immunoSEQ multiplex PCR was the method, and the copy in TCRdb shows in-frame clones only, minus some. The profile covers about 83,000 clones, with around nine tenths appearing a single time and about 3% taken by the ten largest. The specimen was blood. Receptor source: a person between 18 and 70 years old in good health.

The chain carries TRBV4-3 and TRBJ2-2; no clear D gene. V gave up 0 bases and J gave up 2 bases, with 7 bases separating them. CDR1 and CDR2 (germline): LGHNA, YSLEER. The CDR3 has 15 residues. CDR3 in amino acids: CASSQDKSNTGELFF. In DNA, the CDR3 is TGCGCCAGCAGCCAAGATAAATCTAACACCGGGGAGCTGTTTTTT.

The chain recombines TRBV4-3 with TRBJ2-1; 9 nucleotides agree with TRBD1. The J segment lost 7 bases and the V segment lost 3 bases, leaving 16 bases of the junction unmatched. Germline CDR1 reads LGHNA; CDR2 reads YSLEER. CDR3 length equals 18 residues. This CDR3 is CASSQGRGGQGNRNEQFF. The CDR3 coding sequence is TGCGCCAGCAGCCAGGGGAGAGGGGGACAGGGTAATCGGAATGAGCAGTTCTTC.

The V call is TRBV5-1, the J call TRBJ2-1; D is uncertain. Trimming cost V 0 bases and J 8 bases, with 12 bases left between them. This CDR3 is built from 14 residues. Germline CDR1 reads SGHRS; CDR2 reads YFSETQ. CDR3 coding DNA: TGCGCCAGCAGCTTGGGGACCGGCGAACATGAGCAGTTCTTC. The encoded protein is CASSLGTGEHEQFF.

The count of this clone is one. The junction departs from the called germline gene at one end, perhaps through a read error. This chain joins TRBV7-2 and TRBJ1-4, with TRBD1 as a possible D gene (6 bases). The CDR3 length is 16 residues. CDR1 and CDR2 from the germline V gene are SGHTA and FQGNSA. The CDR3 nucleotides are TGCGCCAGCAGCCAAGATTGGCAGGGGCCTAATGAAAAACTGTTTTTT. Protein: CASSQDWQGPNEKLFF.

This clone was counted a few times. This sequence joins TRBV27 and TRBJ1-1; 8 nucleotides line up with TRBD1. CDR3 length: 13 amino acids. Trimming took 6 bases from V and 8 from J; bases not matched to a gene: 8. The germline V gene encodes CDR1 MNHEY and CDR2 SMNVEV (reference sequence). CDR3 residues: CASRTIRDREAFF. The CDR3 nucleotides are TGTGCCAGCAGAACGATCCGGGACAGGGAAGCTTTCTTT.

The J gene is TRBJ2-7, the V gene TRBV9, with 9 bases aligning to TRBD2. After removal of 0 bases from V and 4 bases from J, the junction contained 5 bases not matched to a gene. The CDR3 runs 15 residues. Germline values: CDR1 SGDLS, CDR2 YYNGEE. The CDR3 nucleotides are TGTGCCAGCAGCGTAGGGCGGGAGGGGACTTACGAGCAGTACTTC. This encodes CASSVGREGTYEQYF.

This rearrangement joins TRBV27 to TRBJ2-1; TRBD2 matches at 13 bases. Unmatched junction bases numbered 3, after V lost 3 bases and J lost 4 bases. The V gene's germline CDR1 is MNHEY and CDR2 SMNVEV (reference sequence). The CDR3 sequence is 16 residues long. CDR3: CASSFWTSGGYNEQFF. CDR3 coding DNA: TGTGCCAGCAGTTTTTGGACTAGCGGGGGTTACAATGAGCAGTTCTTC.

The J gene is TRBJ1-1, the V gene TRBV4-1; 10 bases are shared with TRBD1. Germline CDR1 reads MGHRA; CDR2 reads YSYEKL. V lost 0 bases to trimming and J lost 10 bases; unmatched junction nucleotides: 5. The CDR3 extends over 14 amino acids. The chain's CDR3 is CASSQDWTGGRAFF. CDR3 nucleotides: TGCGCCAGCAGCCAAGATTGGACAGGGGGTAGAGCTTTCTTT.

The genes are TRBV28 and TRBJ2-3; D is unresolved. CDR1 and CDR2 from the germline V gene are MDHEN and SYDVKM. V was pared by 2 bases and J by 3 bases, with 9 bases between. The CDR3 runs 14 residues. The CDR3 DNA reads as TGTGCCAGCAGTTTAGCCGGGCGGACAGATACGCAGTATTTT. The encoded protein is CASSLAGRTDTQYF. The variable domain in full, completed from reference TRBV28 and TRBJ2-3, reads DVKVTQSSRYLVKRTGEKVFLECVQDMDHENMFWYRQDPGLGLRLIYFSYDVKMKEKGDIPEGYSVSREKKERFSLILESASTNQTSMYLCASSLAGRTDTQYFGPGTRLTVL.

This clone showed up just once. The V call is TRBV13, the J call TRBJ2-5; D gene ambiguous. The V and J ends lost 4 bases and 0 bases respectively, with 12 bases between them. Germline-derived CDR1 and CDR2 are PRHDT and FYEKMQ (reference sequence). The CDR3 covers 15 residues. The CDR3 nucleotides read TGTGCCAGCAGCTACAGACTGACTTACCAAGAGACCCAGTACTTC. Encoded protein: CASSYRLTYQETQYF.

The CDR3 sequence: CAISASGEQYF. DNA for the CDR3: TGTGCCATCAGTGCTAGCGGCGAGCAGTACTTC. The chain couples TRBV10-3 to TRBJ2-7; 7 nucleotides agree with TRBD2. Germline values: CDR1 ENHRY, CDR2 SYGVKD. V dropped 4 bases and J dropped 6; count of bases not matched to a gene: 0. This CDR3 is 11 amino acids long.

This sequence joins TRBV10-3 and TRBJ1-3; D unresolved. Germline V gives CDR1 ENHRY, CDR2 SYGVKD. Trimming took off 6 bases at V and 0 bases at J, with 3 bases between the two ends. The CDR3 is 12 amino acids. CDR3 sequence reads: CAIRSSGNTIYF. Here the CDR3 DNA reads TGTGCCATCAGGAGCTCTGGAAACACCATATATTTT.

This clone was seen a few times. J is TRBJ1-4 and V is TRBV10-3, with 9 nucleotides matching TRBD1. CDR1 and CDR2 (germline): ENHRY, SYGVKD. Unmatched junction bases numbered 6, after V lost 10 bases and J lost 6 bases. The CDR3 is 13 amino acids. CDR3 amino acids: CASQQGADEKLFF. In DNA form, the CDR3 reads TGTGCCAGCCAACAGGGGGCTGATGAAAAACTGTTTTTT.

The chain links TRBV6-5 to TRBJ1-4, with a weak D call TRBD1 (6 bases). Trimming cost V 4 bases and J 5 bases, with 11 bases left between them. This CDR3 region has 14 residues. Germline V gene lookup returns CDR1 MNHEY and CDR2 SVGAGI. CDR3 coding DNA: TGTGCCAGCAGTTTCGGGGGGGCAAATGAAAAACTGTTTTTT. Encoded protein: CASSFGGANEKLFF.

The J gene is TRBJ2-7, the V gene TRBV9; 9 bases are a match to TRBD1. After removal of 3 bases from V and 2 bases from J, the junction contained 6 bases not matched to a gene. The CDR3 has 15 residues. Germline CDR1 and CDR2: SGDLS and YYNGEE. The CDR3 bases are TGTGCCAGCAGCGCGGGACAGGGCCTTACCTACGAGCAGTACTTC. Its translation: CASSAGQGLTYEQYF.